Each of the 21 T cell receptor beta chains below was sequenced from the same sample in a study of identical twins. Each CDR3 protein gets one entry after TCRdb re-called the 5' RACE reads with MiXCR. The data hold over 550,000 distinct CDR3 sequences, with around 7.5% observed a single time. These data also formed part of another study, on yellow fever vaccine responses in identical twins.

Sequenced sample: PBMCs. The receptors derive from a woman aged 18-29 years in good health.

The chain recombines TRBV27 with TRBJ1-1; a possible D gene is TRBD1 (5 bases). CDR3 length: 15 residues. The V gene lost 3 bases and the J gene lost 1 base, with 12 bases spanning the gap. From germline, CDR1 is MNHEY and CDR2 SMNVEV (reference sequence). The CDR3 here is CASSLGGERNTEAFF. CDR3 sequence (DNA): TGTGCCAGCAGTTTGGGAGGGGAGAGGAACACTGAAGCTTTCTTT.

The rearrangement links TRBV5-1 to TRBJ2-7; TRBD1 matches at 8 bases. The CDR3 spans 15 residues. Germline CDR1 SGHRS, CDR2 YFSETQ. The V gene end was trimmed by 4 bases and the J gene end by 5 bases; junction bases not matched to a gene: 11. Here the CDR3 DNA reads TGCGCCAGCAGCCCTCGCGGACAGGGCCGGGACGAGCAGTACTTC. It is translated as CASSPRGQGRDEQYF.

The CDR3 coding sequence is TGTGCCAGCAGCCCCCCCGGAGTGCTAGCGAATCCCTACGAGCAGTACTTC. Residues: CASSPPGVLANPYEQYF. The J gene is TRBJ2-7, the V gene TRBV7-9, with TRBD2 as a possible D gene (6 bases). This CDR3 contains 17 residues. Germline CDR1 is SEHNR and CDR2 is FQNEAQ (reference sequence). Trimming cost V 5 bases and J 2 bases, with 22 bases left between them. Variable domain in full (rest from reference TRBV7-9 and TRBJ2-7): DTGVSQNPRHKITKRGQNVTFRCDPISEHNRLYWYRQTLGQGPEFLTYFQNEAQLEKSRLLSDRFSAERPKGSFSTLEIQRTEQGDSAMYLCASSPPGVLANPYEQYFGPGTRLTVT.

This clonotype occurred many times. The J gene is TRBJ2-4, the V gene TRBV6-5; D not certain. The CDR3 loop spans 16 amino acids. Trimming took off 0 bases at V and 0 bases at J, with 9 bases between the two ends. The germline CDR1 and CDR2 sequences are MNHEY and SVGAGI. The CDR3 here is CASSYSPDLAKNIQYF. CDR3 DNA: TGTGCCAGCAGTTACTCACCAGACCTAGCCAAAAACATTCAGTACTTC.

The rearrangement links TRBV3-1 to TRBJ2-3; TRBD2 agrees at 9 bases. Trimming removed 0 bases from V and 0 bases from J; junction bases left unmatched: 13. The CDR3 consists of 20 residues. Germline CDR1 LGHDT, CDR2 YNNKEL (reference sequence). CDR3 sequence reads: CASSQDFIAGEGLSTDTQYF. The CDR3 DNA is TGTGCCAGCAGCCAAGACTTTATAGCGGGAGAAGGACTGAGCACAGATACGCAGTATTTT.

The V gene is TRBV2, the J gene TRBJ2-3; TRBD2 aligns across 9 bases. Germline CDR1 reads SNHLY; CDR2 reads FYNNEI. The V gene end was trimmed by 3 bases and the J gene end by 6 bases; junction bases not matched to a gene: 7. The CDR3 contains 15 residues. The CDR3 protein is CASSEPGLAGDTQYF. CDR3 in DNA: TGTGCCAGCAGTGAGCCGGGACTAGCCGGTGATACGCAGTATTTT.

Many counts were recorded for this clonotype. The V call is TRBV20-1, the J call TRBJ1-6, with a possible D match to TRBD1 (5 bases). The CDR3 consists of 16 residues. Germline CDR1 reads DFQATT; CDR2 reads SNEGSKA (reference sequence). With 3 bases removed from V and 1 base from J, the gap between germline ends came to 13 bases. CDR3 residues: CSARVRGTSYNSPLHF. CDR3 nucleotides: TGCAGTGCTAGGGTCCGGGGGACGTCCTATAATTCACCCCTCCACTTT.

Ten or more counts support this clonotype. This rearrangement joins TRBV20-1 to TRBJ1-2, with D possibly matching TRBD1 (6 bases). The V gene's germline CDR1 is DFQATT and CDR2 SNEGSKA (reference sequence). The V end lost 8 bases, the J end lost 8 bases, and 15 bases lay between the germline ends. The CDR3 runs 11 residues. The CDR3 DNA sequence: TGCAGTTTGAGGGGGGGGCACGGCTACACCTTC. Protein product: CSLRGGHGYTF.

This clonotype came up a few times. The chain employs TRBV3-1 and TRBJ2-7, with D maybe TRBD2 (5 bases). The V end was cut by 4 bases, the J end by 3 bases, with 13 bases between. The CDR3 is 14 residues long. The germline CDR1 and CDR2 sequences are LGHDT and YNNKEL (reference sequence). CDR3 amino acids: CASSPGLVGYEQYF. CDR3 coding DNA: TGTGCCAGCAGCCCTGGACTCGTAGGCTACGAGCAGTACTTC.

This clonotype was seen more than once but under ten times. The V and J genes are TRBV18 and TRBJ2-7; D is ambiguous. Germline values: CDR1 KGHSH, CDR2 LQKENI. The ends were cut back, 2 bases at V and 2 bases at J, with 13 bases in the middle. There are 15 residues in the CDR3. Here the CDR3 reads CASSPSDRAPYEQYF. Here the CDR3 DNA reads TGTGCCAGCTCACCATCCGACCGGGCCCCCTACGAGCAGTACTTC.

This clonotype was counted a few times. This chain uses TRBV27 with TRBJ2-7; no clear D gene. This CDR3 contains 15 residues. CDR1 and CDR2 from the germline V gene are MNHEY and SMNVEV (reference sequence). The V and J ends lost 4 bases and 6 bases respectively, with 19 bases between them. In nucleotides, the CDR3 is TGTGCCAGCAGTTCTCGCACGGGTAAGGGTTCCGAGCAGTACTTC. Its protein is CASSSRTGKGSEQYF.

This clonotype came up many times. The chain carries TRBV5-1 and TRBJ1-2; 11 nucleotides line up with TRBD1. The CDR3 contains 14 residues. CDR1 is SGHRS and CDR2 is YFSETQ in the germline V gene. J gave up 7 bases and V 4 bases, and 6 bases lay outside the gene matches. In DNA, the CDR3 is TGCGCCAGCAGCATTGGACAGGGGGCCTCTGGCTACACCTTC. It is translated as CASSIGQGASGYTF.

This clonotype was observed at least ten times. The chain carries TRBV24-1 and TRBJ2-6; D is uncertain. Germline V CDR1 and CDR2: KGHDR, SFDVKD. Trimming shortened V by 4 bases and J by 0 bases, and 6 bases separated the two germline ends. This CDR3 is 15 amino acids long. The CDR3 DNA reads TGTGCCACCAGTGAAGGACCCTCTGGGGCCAACGTCCTGACTTTC. It yields the protein CATSEGPSGANVLTF.

This clonotype was counted many times. The chain links TRBV2 to TRBJ1-5; D not resolved. The CDR3 is made up of 12 amino acids. V lost 3 bases to trimming and J lost 10 bases, with 10 bases between them. Germline lookup yields CDR1 SNHLY and CDR2 FYNNEI. In nucleotides, the CDR3 is TGTGCCAGCAGTGATGGGATCAGCCCCCAGCATTTT. Its translation: CASSDGISPQHF. Based on the CDR3 plus reference TRBV2 and TRBJ1-5, the full variable domain is EPEVTQTPSHQVTQMGQEVILRCVPISNHLYFYWYRQILGQKVEFLVSFYNNEISEKSEIFDDQFSVERPDGSNFTLKIRSTKLEDSAMYFCASSDGISPQHFGDGTRLSIL.

This clonotype was detected a few times. This chain uses TRBV6-2 or TRBV6-3 with TRBJ2-3, with no clear D. V lost 1 base, J lost 2 bases, and 16 bases lay in between. Per germline, CDR1 MNHEY and CDR2 SVGEGT. This CDR3 is built from 17 residues. CDR3 loop: CASSYLRFRENTDTQYF. CDR3 bases: TGTGCCAGCAGTTACTTGCGCTTCCGAGAAAACACAGATACGCAGTATTTT.

This rearrangement joins TRBV29-1 to TRBJ2-5; 7 positions agree with TRBD2. Unmatched junction bases numbered 4, after V lost 0 bases and J lost 3 bases. CDR1 is SQVTM, CDR2 ANQGSEA, per germline. CDR3 length equals 14 residues. The CDR3 region has the DNA TGCAGCGTTGAAGATACCGGGACTAAAGAGACCCAGTACTTC. It codes for CSVEDTGTKETQYF. Full variable domain (missing parts from reference TRBV29-1 and TRBJ2-5): SAVISQKPSRDICQRGTSLTIQCQVDSQVTMMFWYRQQPGQSLTLIATANQGSEATYESGFVIDKFPISRPNLTFSTLTVSNMSPEDSSIYLCSVEDTGTKETQYFGPGTRLLVL.

In its sample, this clonotype was seen many times. The CDR3 loop is CASSESGRGETEAFF. The CDR3 DNA follows: TGCGCCAGCAGTGAGTCGGGCAGGGGAGAGACTGAAGCTTTCTTT. The V gene is TRBV10-1, the J gene TRBJ1-1; D might be TRBD1 (6 bases). Trimming removed 0 bases at V and 5 bases at J, with 13 bases between. The length of the CDR3 is 15 residues. Germline CDR1 WNHNN, CDR2 SYGVQD (reference sequence).

The table lists this clonotype with a few counts. This rearrangement joins TRBV5-1 to TRBJ2-1; TRBD1 agrees at 9 bases. J gave up 0 bases and V 4 bases, and 2 bases lay outside the gene matches. The CDR3 has 15 residues. The V gene's germline CDR1 is SGHRS and CDR2 YFSETQ. The CDR3 loop is CASSRQGDSYNEQFF. The CDR3 coding sequence is TGCGCCAGCAGCCGACAGGGGGACTCCTACAATGAGCAGTTCTTC.

The chain has TRBV4-2 and TRBJ2-2; 11 nucleotides agree with TRBD2. There are 17 residues in the CDR3. CDR1 and CDR2 from the germline V gene are LGHNA and YNFKEQ. The V and J ends lost 1 base and 0 bases, in that order; junction bases with no gene match: 1. CDR3 bases: TGTGCCAGCAGCCAAGTGGGACTAGCGGCGAACACCGGGGAGCTGTTTTTT. Translation: CASSQVGLAANTGELFF.

This clonotype came up many times. The rearrangement joins TRBV5-1 to TRBJ1-5; 11 bases agree with TRBD1. V dropped 4 bases and J dropped 7; count of bases not matched to a gene: 16. The CDR3 totals 18 residues. The germline V gene has CDR1 SGHRS and CDR2 YFSETQ. CDR3 sequence: CASSPGQGDLRARQPQHF. The CDR3 DNA follows: TGCGCCAGCAGCCCGGGACAGGGGGATTTAAGGGCTCGGCAGCCCCAGCATTTT.

The J gene is TRBJ1-1, the V gene TRBV12-3 or TRBV12-4; no clear D gene. V lost 2 bases and J 1 base, leaving 8 bases between the germline ends. The CDR3 has 14 residues. The CDR3 reads CASSLWVENTEAFF. CDR3 DNA: TGTGCCAGCAGTTTATGGGTGGAGAACACTGAAGCTTTCTTT.